This T cell receptor (beta chain) is drawn from a study of monozygotic twins with inflammatory bowel disease. Overall study findings and caveats: Inverse Simpson values showed less TCRbeta diversity in IBD patients than in their healthy co-twins. Neither one strong signal nor one clonotype associated with IBD was supported.

There were eight separate reactions per sample in which cDNA was made. TCRdb reprocessed the 5' RACE reads and stores each CDR3 protein as one record, lacking DNA. Here the sample table reports around 400,000 distinct CDR3 sequences. Comments on this clonotype: Its antigen is unidentified.

Sequences were obtained from blood. The TCR comes from a human donor with ulcerative colitis or Crohn's disease, or a healthy co-twin of an affected twin (not recorded which).

CDR3 loop: CASSGRTSGSAYNEQFF. The chain uses TRBV27 and TRBJ2-1; the TCRdb D gene call, TRBD2, has no DNA to confirm it. Germline CDR1 and CDR2: MNHEY and SMNVEV (reference sequence). There are 17 residues in the CDR3.